Ten or more counts support the clone carrying this T cell receptor (beta chain). As yet, its antigen is unknown. The sample is drawn from a study of T-cell memory formation after mild COVID-19. Study as a whole: TCR clusters were mostly donor specific.

Study outcomes and limitations: CD4+ clones that contracted lay mainly in CM and EM; CD8+ ones lay in EMRA. CD4/CD8 balance characterized clones contracting day 15 to 85, and CD4+ skew characterized later expanders.

5'RACE, which relied on constant-segment primers, yielded TCR alpha and TCR beta cDNA libraries carrying sample barcodes and UMIs. TCRdb re-analysed the 5' RACE reads in MiXCR, keeping a single row per CDR3 protein. The table has some 120,000 distinct CDR3 sequences, around 6.3% seen once. V shed 4 bases and J 4 bases; nucleotides not matched to a gene: 6. In germline, CDR1 is SGHRS, CDR2 YFSETQ. This CDR3 is built from 14 residues. This receptor was obtained from an adult woman who had mild COVID-19 (a few samples of this study predate the infection). Cell type and time point are not known. Sample: PBMCs or a T cell subset sorted from them (not recorded which). This chain joins TRBV5-1 and TRBJ1-2, with TRBD1 identical over 8 bases. CDR3 residues: CASSPQGAPYGYTF. CDR3 DNA: TGCGCCAGCAGCCCGCAGGGGGCCCCCTATGGCTACACCTTC.